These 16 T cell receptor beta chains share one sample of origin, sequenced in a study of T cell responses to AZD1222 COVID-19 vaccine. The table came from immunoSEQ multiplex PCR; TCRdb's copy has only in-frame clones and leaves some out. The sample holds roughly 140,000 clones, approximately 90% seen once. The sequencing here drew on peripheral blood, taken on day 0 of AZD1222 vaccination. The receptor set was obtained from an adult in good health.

The CDR3 reads CASSPGRGEQYF. The CDR3 region has the DNA TGTGCCAGCAGTCCCGGACGAGGGGAGCAGTACTTC. The rearrangement joins TRBV12-3 or TRBV12-4 to TRBJ2-7; the D gene is possibly TRBD2 (5 bases). The V end was cut by 5 bases, the J end by 7 bases, with 12 bases between. The CDR3 runs to 12 residues.

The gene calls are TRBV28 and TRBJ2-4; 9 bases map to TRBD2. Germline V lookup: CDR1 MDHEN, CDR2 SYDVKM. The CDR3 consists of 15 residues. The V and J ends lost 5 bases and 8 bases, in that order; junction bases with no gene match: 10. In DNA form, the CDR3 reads TGTGCCAGCAGTCCCTCGGGACTAGCAGCAGACATTCAGTACTTC. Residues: CASSPSGLAADIQYF.

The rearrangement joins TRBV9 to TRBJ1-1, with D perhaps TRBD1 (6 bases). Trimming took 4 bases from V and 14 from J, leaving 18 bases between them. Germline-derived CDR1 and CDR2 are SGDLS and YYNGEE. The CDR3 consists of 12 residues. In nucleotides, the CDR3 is TGTGCCAGCAGCCCCGCCGAGGGGGATAAGTTCTTT. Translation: CASSPAEGDKFF. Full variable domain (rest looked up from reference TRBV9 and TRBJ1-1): DSGVTQTPKHLITATGQRVTLRCSPRSGDLSVYWYQQSLDQGLQFLIQYYNGEERAKGNILERFSAQQFPDLHSELNLSSLELGDSALYFCASSPAEGDKFFGQGTRLTVV.

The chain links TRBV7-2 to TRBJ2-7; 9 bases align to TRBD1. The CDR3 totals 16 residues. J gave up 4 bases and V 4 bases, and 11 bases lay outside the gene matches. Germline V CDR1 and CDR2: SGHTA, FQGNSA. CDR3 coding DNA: TGTGCCAGCAGCTCACATTCCCGGGACAGGGTTTACGAGCAGTACTTC. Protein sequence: CASSSHSRDRVYEQYF.

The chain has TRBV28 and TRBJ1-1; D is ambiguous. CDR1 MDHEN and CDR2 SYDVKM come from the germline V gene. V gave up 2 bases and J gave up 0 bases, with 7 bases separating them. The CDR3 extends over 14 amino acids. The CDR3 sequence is CASSLRNMNTEAFF. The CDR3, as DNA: TGTGCCAGCAGTTTACGAAACATGAACACTGAAGCTTTCTTT.

The CDR3 nucleotides read TGCGCCAGCAGCTTGGACGGACAGAGGAACACTGAAGCTTTCTTT. Protein: CASSLDGQRNTEAFF. The rearrangement joins TRBV5-1 to TRBJ1-1; D perhaps matches TRBD1 (6 bases). CDR3 length equals 15 residues. Germline V gives CDR1 SGHRS, CDR2 YFSETQ. Deletions cut 0 bases from V and 1 base from J, with 10 bases between.

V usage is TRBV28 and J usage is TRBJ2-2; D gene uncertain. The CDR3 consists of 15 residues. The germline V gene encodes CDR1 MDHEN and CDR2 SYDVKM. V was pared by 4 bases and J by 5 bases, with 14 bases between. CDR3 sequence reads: CASSYFSDGTGELFF. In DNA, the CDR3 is TGTGCCAGCAGTTACTTCTCGGACGGTACCGGGGAGCTGTTTTTT.

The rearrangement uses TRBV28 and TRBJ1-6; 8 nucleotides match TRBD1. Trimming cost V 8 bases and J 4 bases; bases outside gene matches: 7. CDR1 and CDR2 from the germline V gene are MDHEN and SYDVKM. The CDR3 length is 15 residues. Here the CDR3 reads CASRNRQGYNSPLHF. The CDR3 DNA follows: TGTGCCAGCCGGAATCGACAGGGGTATAATTCACCCCTCCACTTT. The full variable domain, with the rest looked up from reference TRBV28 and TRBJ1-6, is DVKVTQSSRYLVKRTGEKVFLECVQDMDHENMFWYRQDPGLGLRLIYFSYDVKMKEKGDIPEGYSVSREKKERFSLILESASTNQTSMYLCASRNRQGYNSPLHFGNGTRLTVT.

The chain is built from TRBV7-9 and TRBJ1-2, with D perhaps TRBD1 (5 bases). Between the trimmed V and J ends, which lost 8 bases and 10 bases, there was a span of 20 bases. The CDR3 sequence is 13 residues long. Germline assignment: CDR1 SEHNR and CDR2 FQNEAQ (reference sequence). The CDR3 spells CASGRPGPRDYTF. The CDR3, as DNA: TGTGCCAGCGGGAGACCGGGACCTCGGGACTACACCTTC.

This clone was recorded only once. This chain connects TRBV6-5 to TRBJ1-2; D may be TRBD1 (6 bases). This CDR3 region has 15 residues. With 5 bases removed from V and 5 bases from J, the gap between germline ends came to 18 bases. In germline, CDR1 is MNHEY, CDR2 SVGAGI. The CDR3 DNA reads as TGTGCCAGCAGTCCCTCTGGACAGACCTCTTATGGCTACACCTTC. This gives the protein CASSPSGQTSYGYTF.

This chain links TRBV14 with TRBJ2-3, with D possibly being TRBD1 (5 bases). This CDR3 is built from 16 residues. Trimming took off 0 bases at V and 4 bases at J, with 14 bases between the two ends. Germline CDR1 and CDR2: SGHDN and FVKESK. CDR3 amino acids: CASSQDMRTRADTQYF. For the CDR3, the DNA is TGTGCCAGCAGCCAAGACATGCGGACAAGGGCAGATACGCAGTATTTT.

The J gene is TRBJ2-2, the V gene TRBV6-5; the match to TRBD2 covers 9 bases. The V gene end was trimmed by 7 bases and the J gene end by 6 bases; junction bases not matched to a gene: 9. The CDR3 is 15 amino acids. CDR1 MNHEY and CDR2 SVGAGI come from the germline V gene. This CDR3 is CASTPSGKFPGELFF. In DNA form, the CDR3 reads TGTGCCAGCACCCCTAGCGGGAAATTTCCCGGGGAGCTGTTTTTT.

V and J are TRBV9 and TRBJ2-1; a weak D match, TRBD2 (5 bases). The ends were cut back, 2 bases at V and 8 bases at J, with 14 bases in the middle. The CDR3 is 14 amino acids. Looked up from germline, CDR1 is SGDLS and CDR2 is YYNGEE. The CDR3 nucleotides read TGTGCCAGCAGCGTCGGGAACCCGCTGGATGAGCAGTTCTTC. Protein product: CASSVGNPLDEQFF.

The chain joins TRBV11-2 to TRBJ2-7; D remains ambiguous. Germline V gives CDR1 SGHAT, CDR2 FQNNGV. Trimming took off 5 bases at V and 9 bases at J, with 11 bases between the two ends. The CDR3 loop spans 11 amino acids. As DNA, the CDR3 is TGTGCCAGCAGCCCTAGGGCCGTGCAGTACTTC. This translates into CASSPRAVQYF.

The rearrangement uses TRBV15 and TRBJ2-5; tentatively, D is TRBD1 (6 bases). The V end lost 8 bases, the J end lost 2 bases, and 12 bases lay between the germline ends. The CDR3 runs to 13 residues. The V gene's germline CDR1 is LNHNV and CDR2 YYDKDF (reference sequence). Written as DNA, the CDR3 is TGTGCCACCCGCTTAGGGGGACAAGAGACCCAGTACTTC. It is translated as CATRLGGQETQYF.

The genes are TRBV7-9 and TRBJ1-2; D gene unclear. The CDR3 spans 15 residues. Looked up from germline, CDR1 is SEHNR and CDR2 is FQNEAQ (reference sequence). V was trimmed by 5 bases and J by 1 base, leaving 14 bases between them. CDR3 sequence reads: CASSPLEVFNYGYTF. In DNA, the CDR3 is TGTGCCAGCAGCCCGCTAGAGGTCTTTAACTATGGCTACACCTTC.